This entry lists 3 T cell receptor beta chains sequenced from one sample in a study of cytomegalovirus exposure and HLA in healthy donors (dated by TCRdb to between 2016 and 2019). Library method: the immunoSEQ multiplex PCR assay. For the multiplex PCR, a mixture combining 60 forward primers for TCR Vbeta segments and 13 reverse primers for TCR Jbeta segments was used. TCRdb took over this immuneACCESS table, retaining in-frame rearrangements with V and J assigned. Such tables are incomplete; in checked studies, under half of the missing clones stem from an unresolved V gene, and the remainder is unexplained. The table for this sample lists tens of thousands of clones; about nine tenths of them were counted only once. More than 7.5% of the sample lies in the top ten. The sequencing input was PBMCs. These receptors were obtained from a middle-aged woman in good health and CMV-seropositive.

This chain joins TRBV19 and TRBJ2-1; TRBD1 agrees at 7 bases. CDR1 and CDR2 from the germline V gene are LNHDA and SQIVND (reference sequence). J gave up 8 bases and V 1 base, and 8 bases lay outside the gene matches. This CDR3 is 15 amino acids long. CDR3 bases: TGTGCCAGTAGTATAGCAAGCAGGGGGACCGATGAGCAGTTCTTC. Protein: CASSIASRGTDEQFF.

V is TRBV10-3 and J is TRBJ1-2, with no clear D. The CDR3 is made up of 14 amino acids. Deletions cut 3 bases from V and 0 bases from J, with 8 bases between. CDR1 ENHRY and CDR2 SYGVKD come from the germline V gene. The CDR3 loop reads CAISDGVSNYGYTF. The DNA for the CDR3 is TGTGCCATCAGTGACGGGGTTTCTAACTATGGCTACACCTTC.

The chain links TRBV7-9 to TRBJ2-1; tentatively, D is TRBD1 (5 bases). V gave up 3 bases and J gave up 11 bases, with 11 bases separating them. The CDR3 is 12 residues long. Germline V CDR1 and CDR2: SEHNR, FQNEAQ (reference sequence). CDR3 amino acids: CASSFTTEKQFF. The CDR3 DNA follows: TGTGCCAGCAGCTTCACGACAGAAAAGCAGTTCTTC.